This T cell receptor (beta chain) was recovered during a study of shared clonotypes between healthy human individuals. Study overall: Each donor contributed plates that comprised three CD4 naive, three CD4 memory, two CD8 naive and one CD8 memory. Findings of the study overall: Shared clonotypes: 4.5% to 6% naive CD4, 3% to 3.5% naive CD8, 2% to 2.5% memory CD4, approximately 0.41% memory CD8. It was expected that sequencing depth would affect clonotype sharing among donors.

Remarks on this clone: Its cognate antigen is unknown.

The length of the CDR3 is 13 residues. Germline V gene lookup returns CDR1 MDHEN and CDR2 SYDVKM. Trimming took 10 bases from V and 3 from J, leaving 15 bases between them. Generated by immunoSEQ multiplex PCR, the TCRdb table keeps only in-frame clones and is missing some. The sample records under 750,000 clones, over 60% being singletons. This TCR was sampled from a woman in her twenties or thirties in good health. The material sequenced was memory CD4+ T cells sorted from blood. Specified subset: CD45RA-negative fraction. The chain combines TRBV28 with TRBJ1-2; D perhaps matches TRBD1 (6 bases). The CDR3 protein is CAIKRGGDYGYTF. The CDR3, as DNA: TGTGCCATCAAAAGAGGGGGGGACTATGGCTACACCTTC.